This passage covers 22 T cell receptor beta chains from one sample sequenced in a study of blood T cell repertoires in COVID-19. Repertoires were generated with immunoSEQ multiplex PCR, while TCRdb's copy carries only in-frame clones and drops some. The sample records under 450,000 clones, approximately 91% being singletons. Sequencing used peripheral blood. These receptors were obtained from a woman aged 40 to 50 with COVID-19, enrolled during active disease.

For the CDR3, the DNA is TGTGCCTGGAGTGCAGGGACTAGCGGTCCCCAAGAGACCCAGTACTTC. Protein: CAWSAGTSGPQETQYF. The chain recombines TRBV30 with TRBJ2-5; 11 bases are a match to TRBD2. Unmatched junction bases numbered 5, after V lost 1 base and J lost 1 base. The germline gives CDR1 GTSNPN, CDR2 SVGIG (reference sequence). The CDR3 length is 16 residues.

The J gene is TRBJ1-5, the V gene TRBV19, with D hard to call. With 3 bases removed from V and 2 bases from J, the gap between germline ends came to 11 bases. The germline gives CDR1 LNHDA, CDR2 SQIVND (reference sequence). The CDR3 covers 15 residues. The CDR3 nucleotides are TGTGCCAGTAGTATTTTCACCGCGGGCAATCAGCCCCAGCATTTT. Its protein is CASSIFTAGNQPQHF.

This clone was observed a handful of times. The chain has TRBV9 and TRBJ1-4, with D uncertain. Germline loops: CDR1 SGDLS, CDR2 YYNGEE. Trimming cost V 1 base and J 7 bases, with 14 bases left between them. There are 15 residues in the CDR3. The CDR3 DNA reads TGTGCCAGCAGCGTATTGGTGGGTGCAGGTGAAAAACTGTTTTTT. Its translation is CASSVLVGAGEKLFF.

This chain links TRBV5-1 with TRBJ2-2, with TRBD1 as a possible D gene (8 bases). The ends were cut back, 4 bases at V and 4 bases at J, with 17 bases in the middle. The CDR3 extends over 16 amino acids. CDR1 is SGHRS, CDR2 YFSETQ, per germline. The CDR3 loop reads CASSRGGTGPTGELFF. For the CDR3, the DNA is TGCGCCAGCAGCCGGGGAGGGACAGGCCCCACCGGGGAGCTGTTTTTT.

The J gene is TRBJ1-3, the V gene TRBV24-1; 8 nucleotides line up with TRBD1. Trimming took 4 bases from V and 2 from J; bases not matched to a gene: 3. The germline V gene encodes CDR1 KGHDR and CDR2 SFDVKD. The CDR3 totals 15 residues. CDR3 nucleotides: TGTGCCACCAGTGACGGGACAGGACCTGGAAACACCATATATTTT. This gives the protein CATSDGTGPGNTIYF.

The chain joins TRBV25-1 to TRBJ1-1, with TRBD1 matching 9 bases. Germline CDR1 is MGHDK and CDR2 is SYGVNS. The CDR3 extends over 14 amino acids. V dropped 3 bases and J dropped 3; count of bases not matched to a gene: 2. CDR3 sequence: CASSDWTGDTEAFF. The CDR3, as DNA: TGTGCCAGCAGTGATTGGACAGGGGACACTGAAGCTTTCTTT.

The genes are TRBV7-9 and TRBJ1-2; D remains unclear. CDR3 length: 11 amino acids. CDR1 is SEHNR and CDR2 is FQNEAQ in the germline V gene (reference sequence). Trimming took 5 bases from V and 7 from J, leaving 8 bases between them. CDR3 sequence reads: CASSEVSGYTF. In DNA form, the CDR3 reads TGTGCCAGCAGCGAGGTTTCTGGCTACACCTTC.

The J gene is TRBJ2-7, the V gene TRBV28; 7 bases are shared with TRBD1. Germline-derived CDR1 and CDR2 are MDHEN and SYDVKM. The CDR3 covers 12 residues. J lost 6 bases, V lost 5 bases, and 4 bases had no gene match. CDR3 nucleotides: TGTGCCAGCAGTGACAGGGTTTTCGAGCAGTACTTC. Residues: CASSDRVFEQYF.

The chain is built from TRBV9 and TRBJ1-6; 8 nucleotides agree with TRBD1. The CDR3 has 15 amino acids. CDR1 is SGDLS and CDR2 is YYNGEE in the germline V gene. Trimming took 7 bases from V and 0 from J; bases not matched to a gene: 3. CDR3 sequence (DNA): TGTGCCAGCCGACAGGGGCACTCCTATAATTCACCCCTCCACTTT. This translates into CASRQGHSYNSPLHF.

The CDR3 coding sequence is TGCGCCAGCAGCCCGGGCCTAAGGGGATCCGGGGAGCAGTACTTC. Residues: CASSPGLRGSGEQYF. The chain couples TRBV5-1 to TRBJ2-7; D is possibly TRBD1 (5 bases). Trimming left V 4 bases short and J 7 bases short, with 21 bases between. The CDR3 covers 15 residues. Germline CDR1 and CDR2: SGHRS and YFSETQ.

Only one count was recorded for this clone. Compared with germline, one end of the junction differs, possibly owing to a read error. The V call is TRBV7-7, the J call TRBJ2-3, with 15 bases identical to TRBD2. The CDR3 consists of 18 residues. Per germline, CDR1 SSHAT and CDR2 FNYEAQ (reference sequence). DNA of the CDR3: TGTGCTAGCAGCCGAGGGACTAGCGGGAGGTATAGCACAGATACGCAGTATTTT. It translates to CASSRGTSGRYSTDTQYF.

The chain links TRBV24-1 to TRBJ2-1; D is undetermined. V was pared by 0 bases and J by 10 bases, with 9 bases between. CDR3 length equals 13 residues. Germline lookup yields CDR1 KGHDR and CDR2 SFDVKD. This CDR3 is CATSDLTPTEQFF. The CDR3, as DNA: TGTGCCACCAGTGATTTGACCCCGACAGAGCAGTTCTTC.

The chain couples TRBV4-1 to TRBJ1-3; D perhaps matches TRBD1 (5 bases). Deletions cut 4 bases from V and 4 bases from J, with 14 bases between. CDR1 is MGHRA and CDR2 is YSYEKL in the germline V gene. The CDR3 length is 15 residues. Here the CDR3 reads CASSRIQVSGNTIYF. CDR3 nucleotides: TGCGCCAGCAGCCGAATACAGGTCTCCGGAAACACCATATATTTT.

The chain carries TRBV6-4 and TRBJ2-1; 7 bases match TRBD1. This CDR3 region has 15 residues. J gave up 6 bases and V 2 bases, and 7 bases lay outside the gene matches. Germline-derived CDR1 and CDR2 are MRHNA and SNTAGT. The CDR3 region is CASSDGDRESNEQFF. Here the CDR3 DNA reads TGTGCCAGCAGTGACGGCGACAGGGAGAGCAATGAGCAGTTCTTC.

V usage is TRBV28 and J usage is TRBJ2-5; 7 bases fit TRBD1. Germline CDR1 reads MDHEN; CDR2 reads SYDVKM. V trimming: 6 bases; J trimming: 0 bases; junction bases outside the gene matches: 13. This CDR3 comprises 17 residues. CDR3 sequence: CASRYPYGTADQETQYF. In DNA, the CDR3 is TGTGCCAGCAGATACCCCTATGGGACAGCGGACCAAGAGACCCAGTACTTC.

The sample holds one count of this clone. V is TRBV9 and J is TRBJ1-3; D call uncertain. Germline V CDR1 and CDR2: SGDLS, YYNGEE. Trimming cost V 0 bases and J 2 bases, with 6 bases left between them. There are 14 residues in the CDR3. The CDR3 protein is CASSVVGAGNTIYF. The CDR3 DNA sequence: TGTGCCAGCAGCGTAGTAGGAGCTGGAAACACCATATATTTT.

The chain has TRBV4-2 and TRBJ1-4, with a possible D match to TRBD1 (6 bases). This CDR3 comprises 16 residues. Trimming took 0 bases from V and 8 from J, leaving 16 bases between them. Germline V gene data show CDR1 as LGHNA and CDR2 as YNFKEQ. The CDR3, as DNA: TGTGCCAGCAGCCAAGACCCTCAGGGGATGGACGAAAAACTGTTTTTT. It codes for CASSQDPQGMDEKLFF.

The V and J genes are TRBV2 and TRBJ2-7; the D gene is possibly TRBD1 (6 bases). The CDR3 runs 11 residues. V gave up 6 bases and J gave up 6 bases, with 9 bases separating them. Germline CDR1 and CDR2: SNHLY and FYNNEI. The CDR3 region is CASRQGSEQYF. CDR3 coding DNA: TGTGCCAGCAGGCAGGGGAGCGAGCAGTACTTC.

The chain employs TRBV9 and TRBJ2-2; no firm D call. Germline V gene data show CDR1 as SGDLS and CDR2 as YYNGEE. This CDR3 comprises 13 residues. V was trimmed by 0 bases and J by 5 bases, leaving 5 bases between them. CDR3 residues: CASSVAPTGELFF. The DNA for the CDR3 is TGTGCCAGCAGCGTAGCTCCGACCGGGGAGCTGTTTTTT.

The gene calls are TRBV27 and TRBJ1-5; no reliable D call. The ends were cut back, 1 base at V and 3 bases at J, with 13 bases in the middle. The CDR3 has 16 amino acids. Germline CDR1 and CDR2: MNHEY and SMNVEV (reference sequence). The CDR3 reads CASSLYADTFNQPQHF. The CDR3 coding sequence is TGTGCCAGCAGTTTATACGCAGATACCTTCAATCAGCCCCAGCATTTT.

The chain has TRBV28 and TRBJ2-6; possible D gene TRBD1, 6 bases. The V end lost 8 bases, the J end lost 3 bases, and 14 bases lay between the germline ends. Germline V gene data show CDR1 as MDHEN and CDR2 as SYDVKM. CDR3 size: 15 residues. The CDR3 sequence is CASATTGSGANVLTF. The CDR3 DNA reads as TGTGCCAGCGCCACAACAGGGAGTGGGGCCAACGTCCTGACTTTC.

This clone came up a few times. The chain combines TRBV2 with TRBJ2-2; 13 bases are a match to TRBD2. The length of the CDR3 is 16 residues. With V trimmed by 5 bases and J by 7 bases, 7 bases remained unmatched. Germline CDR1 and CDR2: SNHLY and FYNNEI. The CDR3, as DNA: TGTGCCAGCAGTACTAGCGGGAGGGCCCGAGGCGGGGAGCTGTTTTTT. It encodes CASSTSGRARGGELFF.